This T cell receptor beta chain was identified in a study of T-cell memory formation after mild COVID-19. General observations from the study: Proof of SARS-CoV-2 specificity was absent for the second-wave clones that crested on day 37. Day 15 to 85 contracting clones showed balanced CD4/CD8; day 15 to 37 expanders favored CD4+.

TCRdb re-analysed the 5' RACE reads in MiXCR, keeping a single row per CDR3 protein. Here the sample spans 500,000 to 600,000 distinct CDR3 sequences, roughly 17% being singletons. Details on this clonotype: The target antigen is unknown.

Sequenced input: PBMCs or a T cell subset sorted from them (not recorded which). The sequence was collected from an adult woman who had mild COVID-19 (a few samples of this study predate the infection). Cell type and time point are not known.

CDR3 in amino acids: CASSLDGVPQHF. The DNA for the CDR3 is TGTGCCAGCAGCTTGGACGGAGTTCCCCAGCATTTT. V and J are TRBV7-9 and TRBJ1-5; no reliable D call. CDR3 length equals 12 residues. V was shortened by 3 bases and J by 10 bases, with 10 bases between the two germline ends. Per the germline V gene, CDR1 is SEHNR and CDR2 is FQNEAQ (reference sequence).